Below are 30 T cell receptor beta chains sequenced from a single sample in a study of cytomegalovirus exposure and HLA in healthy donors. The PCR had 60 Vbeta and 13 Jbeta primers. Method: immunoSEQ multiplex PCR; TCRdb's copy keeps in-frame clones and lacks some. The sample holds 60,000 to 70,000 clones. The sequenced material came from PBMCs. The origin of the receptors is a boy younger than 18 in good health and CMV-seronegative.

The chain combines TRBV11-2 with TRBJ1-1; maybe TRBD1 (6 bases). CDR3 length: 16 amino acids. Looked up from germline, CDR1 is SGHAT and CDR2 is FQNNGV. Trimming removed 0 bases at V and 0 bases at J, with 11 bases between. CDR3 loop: CASSLDRRTVNTEAFF. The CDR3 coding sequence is TGTGCCAGCAGCTTAGATCGAAGGACAGTGAACACTGAAGCTTTCTTT. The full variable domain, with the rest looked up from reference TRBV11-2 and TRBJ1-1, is EAGVAQSPRYKIIEKRQSVAFWCNPISGHATLYWYQQILGQGPKLLIQFQNNGVVDDSQLPKDRFSAERLKGVDSTLKIQPAKLEDSAVYLCASSLDRRTVNTEAFFGQGTRLTVV.

CDR3: CASSLDPYGLAGSNEQFF. The CDR3 DNA is TGTGCCAGCAGCTTGGATCCCTACGGCCTAGCGGGGAGCAATGAGCAGTTCTTC. The chain recombines TRBV5-6 with TRBJ2-1; 9 positions agree with TRBD2. This CDR3 region has 18 residues. V was clipped by 0 bases and J by 6 bases; unmatched bases: 13. CDR1 and CDR2 from the germline V gene are SGHDT and YYEEEE.

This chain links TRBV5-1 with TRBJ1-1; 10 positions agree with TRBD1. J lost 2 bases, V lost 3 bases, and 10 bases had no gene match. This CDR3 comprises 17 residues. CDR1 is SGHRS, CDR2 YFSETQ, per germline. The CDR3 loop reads CASSSSPGQGHNTEAFF. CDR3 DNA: TGCGCCAGCAGCTCGTCCCCGGGACAGGGGCATAACACTGAAGCTTTCTTT.

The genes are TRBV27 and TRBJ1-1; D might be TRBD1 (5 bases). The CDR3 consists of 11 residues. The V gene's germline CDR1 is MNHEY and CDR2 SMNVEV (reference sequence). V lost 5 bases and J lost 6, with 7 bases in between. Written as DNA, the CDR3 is TGTGCCAGCAGTGCCAGGGCTGAAGCTTTCTTT. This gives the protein CASSARAEAFF.

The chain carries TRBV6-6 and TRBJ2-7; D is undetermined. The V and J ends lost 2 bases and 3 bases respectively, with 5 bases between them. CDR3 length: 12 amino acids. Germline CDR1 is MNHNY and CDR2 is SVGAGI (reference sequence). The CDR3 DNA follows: TGTGCCAGCAGTTACATAGACTACGAGCAGTACTTC. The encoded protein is CASSYIDYEQYF.

DNA for the CDR3: TGTGCCAGCAGCTTAAACAGGGCAAACAATGAGCAGTTCTTC. The encoded protein is CASSLNRANNEQFF. V and J are TRBV11-3 and TRBJ2-1, with D possibly TRBD1 on 6 matching bases. The CDR3 contains 14 residues. Germline V gene sequence: CDR1 SGHNT, CDR2 YENEEA. Trimming took off 2 bases at V and 5 bases at J, with 10 bases between the two ends.

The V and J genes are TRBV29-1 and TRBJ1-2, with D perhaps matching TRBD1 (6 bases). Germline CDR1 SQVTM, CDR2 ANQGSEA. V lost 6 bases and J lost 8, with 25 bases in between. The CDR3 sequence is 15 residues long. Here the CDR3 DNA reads TGCAGCGTCCTTGGGGGGGCGCAGATTCTGGAAGGCTACACCTTC. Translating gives CSVLGGAQILEGYTF.

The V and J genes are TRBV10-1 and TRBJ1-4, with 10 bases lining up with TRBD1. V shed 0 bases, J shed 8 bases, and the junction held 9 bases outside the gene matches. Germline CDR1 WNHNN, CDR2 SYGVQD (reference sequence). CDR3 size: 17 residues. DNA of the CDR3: TGCGCCAGCAGTGAGTCGTCCGGACAGGGGGAGGGCGAAAAACTGTTTTTT. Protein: CASSESSGQGEGEKLFF.

CDR3 in DNA: TGTGCCAGCAGCCACTCCATGGACATTCAGTACTTC. Translating it yields CASSHSMDIQYF. The gene calls are TRBV7-2 and TRBJ2-4, with D unresolved. Looked up from germline, CDR1 is SGHTA and CDR2 is FQGNSA. The CDR3 is 12 residues long. V lost 5 bases to trimming and J lost 8 bases, with 10 bases between them.

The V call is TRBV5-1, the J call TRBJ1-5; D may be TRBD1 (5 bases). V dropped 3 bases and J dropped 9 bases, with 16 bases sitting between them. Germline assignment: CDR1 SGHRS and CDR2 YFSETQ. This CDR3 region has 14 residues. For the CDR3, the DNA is TGCGCCAGCAGCTCCGGCGGGGCCCGGCGGCCCCAGCATTTT. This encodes CASSSGGARRPQHF.

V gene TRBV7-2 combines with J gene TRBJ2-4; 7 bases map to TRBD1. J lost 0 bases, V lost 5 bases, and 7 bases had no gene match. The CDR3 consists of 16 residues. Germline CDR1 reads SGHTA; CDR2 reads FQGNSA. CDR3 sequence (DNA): TGTGCCAGCAGCCCCCAGACAGGGCTAGCCAAAAACATTCAGTACTTC. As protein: CASSPQTGLAKNIQYF.

The CDR3 region is CASSYADRGDQPQHF. The CDR3 nucleotides read TGTGCCAGCAGTTACGCAGACAGGGGGGACCAGCCCCAGCATTTT. The V gene is TRBV6-5, the J gene TRBJ1-5; 9 bases match TRBD1. V lost 2 bases to trimming and J lost 7 bases; unmatched junction nucleotides: 6. The CDR3 extends over 15 amino acids. Per germline, CDR1 MNHEY and CDR2 SVGAGI.

This CDR3 reads CAPLHSGSFRYNEQFF. Written as DNA, the CDR3 is TGTGCCCCTCTGCATAGCGGGAGTTTCCGTTACAATGAGCAGTTCTTC. This chain uses TRBV2 with TRBJ2-1; 9 nucleotides align to TRBD2. This CDR3 comprises 16 residues. The germline V gene has CDR1 SNHLY and CDR2 FYNNEI. The junction had 15 bases not matched to a gene; V was cut back by 11 bases and J by 4 bases. The full variable domain, rest sourced from reference TRBV2 and TRBJ2-1, is EPEVTQTPSHQVTQMGQEVILRCVPISNHLYFYWYRQILGQKVEFLVSFYNNEISEKSEIFDDQFSVERPDGSNFTLKIRSTKLEDSAMYFCAPLHSGSFRYNEQFFGPGTRLTVL.

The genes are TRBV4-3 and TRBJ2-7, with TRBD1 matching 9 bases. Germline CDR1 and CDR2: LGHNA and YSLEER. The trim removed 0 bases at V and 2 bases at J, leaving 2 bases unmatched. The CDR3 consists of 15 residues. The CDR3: CASSQDGTGTYEQYF. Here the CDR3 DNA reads TGCGCCAGCAGCCAAGACGGGACAGGGACCTACGAGCAGTACTTC.

DNA of the CDR3: TGCAGCGCTTCTGAGGTCGGAGTGTCCTACGAGCAGTACTTC. Its protein product is CSASEVGVSYEQYF. The chain is built from TRBV29-1 and TRBJ2-7, with no clear D. V lost 7 bases and J 1 base, leaving 17 bases between the germline ends. CDR3 size: 14 residues. The germline V gene encodes CDR1 SQVTM and CDR2 ANQGSEA.

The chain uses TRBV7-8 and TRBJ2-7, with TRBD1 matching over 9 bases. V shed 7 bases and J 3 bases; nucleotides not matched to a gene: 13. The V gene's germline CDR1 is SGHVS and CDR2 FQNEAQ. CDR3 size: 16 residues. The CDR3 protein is CASTPAGTGYVYEQYF. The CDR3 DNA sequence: TGTGCCAGCACCCCAGCAGGGACAGGGTATGTCTACGAGCAGTACTTC. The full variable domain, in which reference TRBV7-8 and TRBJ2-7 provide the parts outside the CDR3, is GAGVSQSPRYKVAKRGQDVALRCDPISGHVSLFWYQQALGQGPEFLTYFQNEAQLDKSGLPSDRFFAERPEGSVSTLKIQRTQQEDSAVYLCASTPAGTGYVYEQYFGPGTRLTVT.

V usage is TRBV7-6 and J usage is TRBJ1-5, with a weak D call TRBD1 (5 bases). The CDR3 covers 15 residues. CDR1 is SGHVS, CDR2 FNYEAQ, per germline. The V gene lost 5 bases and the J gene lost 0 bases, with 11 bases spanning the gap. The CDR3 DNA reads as TGTGCCAGCAGCCCCGGGGGGTTTAGCAATCAGCCCCAGCATTTT. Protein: CASSPGGFSNQPQHF. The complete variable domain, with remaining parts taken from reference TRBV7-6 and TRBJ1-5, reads GAGVSQSPRYKVTKRGQDVALRCDPISGHVSLYWYRQALGQGPEFLTYFNYEAQQDKSGLPNDRFSAERPEGSISTLTIQRTEQRDSAMYRCASSPGGFSNQPQHFGDGTRLSIL.

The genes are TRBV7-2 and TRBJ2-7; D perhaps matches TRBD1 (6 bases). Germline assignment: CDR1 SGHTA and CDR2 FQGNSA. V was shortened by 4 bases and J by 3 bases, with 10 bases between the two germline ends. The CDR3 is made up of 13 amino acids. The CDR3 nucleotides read TGTGCCAGCAGCTCACAGGGCAACTACGAGCAGTACTTC. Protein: CASSSQGNYEQYF.

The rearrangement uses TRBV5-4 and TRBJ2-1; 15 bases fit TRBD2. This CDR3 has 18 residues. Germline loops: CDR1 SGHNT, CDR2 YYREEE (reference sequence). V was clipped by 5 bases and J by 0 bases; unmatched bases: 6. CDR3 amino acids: CASSLGLAGGNSYNEQFF. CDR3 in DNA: TGTGCCAGCAGTCTGGGACTAGCGGGGGGCAACTCCTACAATGAGCAGTTCTTC. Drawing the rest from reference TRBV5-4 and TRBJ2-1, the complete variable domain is ETGVTQSPTHLIKTRGQQVTLRCSSQSGHNTVSWYQQALGQGPQFIFQYYREEENGRGNFPPRFSGLQFPNYSSELNVNALELDDSALYLCASSLGLAGGNSYNEQFFGPGTRLTVL.

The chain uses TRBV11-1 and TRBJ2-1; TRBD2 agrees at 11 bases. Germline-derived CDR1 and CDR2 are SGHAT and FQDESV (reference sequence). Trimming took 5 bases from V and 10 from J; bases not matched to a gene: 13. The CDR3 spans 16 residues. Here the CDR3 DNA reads TGTGCCAGCAGCCTTACTAGCGGGAGACGATCCGAGGAGCAGTTCTTC. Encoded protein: CASSLTSGRRSEEQFF. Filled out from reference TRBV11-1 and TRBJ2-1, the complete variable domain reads EAEVAQSPRYKITEKSQAVAFWCDPISGHATLYWYRQILGQGPELLVQFQDESVVDDSQLPKDRFSAERLKGVDSTLKIQPAELGDSAMYLCASSLTSGRRSEEQFFGPGTRLTVL.

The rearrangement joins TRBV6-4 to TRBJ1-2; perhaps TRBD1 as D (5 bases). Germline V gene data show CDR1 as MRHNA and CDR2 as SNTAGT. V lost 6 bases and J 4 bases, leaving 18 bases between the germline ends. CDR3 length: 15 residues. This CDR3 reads CASSPFPGDAYGYTF. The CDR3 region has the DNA TGTGCCAGCAGCCCCTTCCCGGGGGACGCCTATGGCTACACCTTC.

CDR3 bases: TGTGCCAGCACAGGACAGTCATATGGCTACACCTTC. Encoded protein: CASTGQSYGYTF. This rearrangement joins TRBV28 to TRBJ1-2; possibly TRBD1 for D (6 bases). The CDR3 extends over 12 amino acids. V lost 7 bases to trimming and J lost 5 bases, with 11 bases between them. From germline, CDR1 is MDHEN and CDR2 SYDVKM.

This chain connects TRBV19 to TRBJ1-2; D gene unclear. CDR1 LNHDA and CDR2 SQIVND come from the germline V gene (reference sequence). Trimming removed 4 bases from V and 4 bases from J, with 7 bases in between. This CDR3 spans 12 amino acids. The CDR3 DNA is TGTGCCAGTAGTAAGGACTTCTATGGCTACACCTTC. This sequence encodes CASSKDFYGYTF.

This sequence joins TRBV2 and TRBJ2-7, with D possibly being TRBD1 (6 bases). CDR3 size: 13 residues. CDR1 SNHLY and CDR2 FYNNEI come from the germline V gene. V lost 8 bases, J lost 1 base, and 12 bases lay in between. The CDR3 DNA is TGTGCCAGCGACAGGCCTTATTCCTACGAGCAGTACTTC. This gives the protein CASDRPYSYEQYF.

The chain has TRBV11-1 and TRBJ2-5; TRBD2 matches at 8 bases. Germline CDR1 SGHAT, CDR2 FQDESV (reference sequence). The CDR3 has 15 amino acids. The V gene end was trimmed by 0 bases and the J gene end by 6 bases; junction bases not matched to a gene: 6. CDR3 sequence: CASSLARTSIKTQYF. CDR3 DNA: TGTGCCAGCAGCTTAGCGCGGACTAGCATAAAGACCCAGTACTTC.

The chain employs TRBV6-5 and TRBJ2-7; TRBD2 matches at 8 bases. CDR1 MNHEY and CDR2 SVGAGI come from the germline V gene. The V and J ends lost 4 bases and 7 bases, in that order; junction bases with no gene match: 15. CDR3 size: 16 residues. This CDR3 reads CASSSGFGGRQGEQYF. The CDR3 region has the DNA TGTGCCAGCAGTTCCGGGTTTGGCGGGAGGCAGGGGGAGCAGTACTTC.

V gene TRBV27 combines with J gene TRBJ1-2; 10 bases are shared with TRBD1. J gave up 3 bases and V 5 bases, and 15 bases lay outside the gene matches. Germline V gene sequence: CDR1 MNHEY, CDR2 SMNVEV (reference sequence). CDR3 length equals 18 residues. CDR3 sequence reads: CASSLLRDRGRGYYGYTF. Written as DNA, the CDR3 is TGTGCCAGCAGTCTCCTCCGGGACAGGGGTCGAGGGTACTATGGCTACACCTTC.

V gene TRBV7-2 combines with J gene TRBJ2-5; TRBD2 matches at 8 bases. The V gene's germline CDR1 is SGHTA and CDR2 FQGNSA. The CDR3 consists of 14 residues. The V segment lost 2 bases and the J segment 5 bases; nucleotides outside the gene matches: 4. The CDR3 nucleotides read TGTGCCAGCAGCTTAAACAGCGGGGGCGAGACCCAGTACTTC. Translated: CASSLNSGGETQYF.

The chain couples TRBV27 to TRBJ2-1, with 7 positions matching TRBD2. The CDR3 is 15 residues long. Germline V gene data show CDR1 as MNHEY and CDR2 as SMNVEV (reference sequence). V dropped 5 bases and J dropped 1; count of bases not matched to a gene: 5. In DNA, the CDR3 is TGTGCCAGCAGTCTGTGGACTAGTTCCTACAATGAGCAGTTCTTC. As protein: CASSLWTSSYNEQFF.

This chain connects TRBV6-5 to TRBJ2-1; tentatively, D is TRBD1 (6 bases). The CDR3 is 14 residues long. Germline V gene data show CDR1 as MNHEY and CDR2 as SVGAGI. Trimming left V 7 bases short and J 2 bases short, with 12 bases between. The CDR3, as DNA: TGTGCCAGCATGGGGGCCCGCACCTACAATGAGCAGTTCTTC. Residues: CASMGARTYNEQFF.